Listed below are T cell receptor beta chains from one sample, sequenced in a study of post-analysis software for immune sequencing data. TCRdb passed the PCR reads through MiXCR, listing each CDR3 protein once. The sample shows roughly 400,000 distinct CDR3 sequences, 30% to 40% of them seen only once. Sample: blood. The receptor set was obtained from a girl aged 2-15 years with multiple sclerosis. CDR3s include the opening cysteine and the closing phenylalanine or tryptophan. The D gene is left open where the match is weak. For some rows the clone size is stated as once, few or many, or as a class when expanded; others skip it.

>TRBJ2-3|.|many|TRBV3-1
CASGTDTQYF
TGTGCCAGCGGCACAGATACGCAGTATTTT
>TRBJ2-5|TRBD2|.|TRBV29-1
CSVVPAGVGETQYF
TGCAGCGTTGTGCCTGCGGGAGTTGGCGAGACCCAGTACTTC
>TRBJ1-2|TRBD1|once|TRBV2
CASSRDRWNGYTF
TGTGCCAGCAGTCGGGACAGGTGGAATGGCTACACCTTC
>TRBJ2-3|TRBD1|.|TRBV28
CASSLRDRATDTQYF
TGTGCCAGCAGTTTGCGGGACAGGGCAACAGATACGCAGTATTTT
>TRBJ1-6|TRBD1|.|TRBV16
CASRQGNSPLHF
TGTGCCAGCAGACAGGGGAATTCACCCCTCCACTTT
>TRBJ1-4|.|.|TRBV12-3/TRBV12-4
CASSFYEGILFF
TGTGCCAGCAGTTTCTACGAGGGGATTCTGTTTTTT
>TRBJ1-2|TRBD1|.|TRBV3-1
CASSREDRVYGYTF
TGTGCCAGCAGCCGAGAAGACAGGGTTTATGGCTACACCTTC
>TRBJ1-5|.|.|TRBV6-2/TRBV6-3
CASSYDNNQPQHF
TGTGCCAGCAGTTACGACAACAATCAGCCCCAGCATTTT
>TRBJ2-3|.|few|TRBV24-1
CATTMAADTQYF
TGTGCCACCACGATGGCGGCAGATACGCAGTATTTT
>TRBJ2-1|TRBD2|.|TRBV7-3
CACSSGLAGDNEQFF
TGTGCCTGCAGCTCGGGACTAGCGGGGGACAATGAGCAGTTCTTC
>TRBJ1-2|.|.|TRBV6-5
CASNPGGAAGYGYTF
TGTGCCAGCAATCCCGGGGGGGCAGCGGGCTATGGCTACACCTTC
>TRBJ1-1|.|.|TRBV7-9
CASSFGPGAFF
TGTGCCAGCAGCTTTGGGCCGGGAGCTTTCTTT
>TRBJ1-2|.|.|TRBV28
CASSSPLIGGLLGGGYTF
TGTGCCAGCAGTTCCCCCCTGATAGGGGGTCTCCTCGGAGGCGGCTACACCTTC
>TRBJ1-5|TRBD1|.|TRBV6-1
CASRRSDRGNQPQHF
TGTGCCAGCAGACGTTCGGACAGGGGGAATCAGCCCCAGCATTTT
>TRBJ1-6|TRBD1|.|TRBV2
CASSHGTGGFNSPIHF
TGTGCCAGCAGTCACGGGACAGGGGGATTTAATTCACCCATCCACTTT
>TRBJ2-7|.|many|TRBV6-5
CASSYSVSQYEQYF
TGTGCCAGCAGTTACTCGGTCAGCCAGTACGAGCAGTACTTC
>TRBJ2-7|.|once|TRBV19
CASSIYKGGYEQYF
TGTGCCAGTAGTATCTACAAGGGAGGCTACGAGCAGTACTTC
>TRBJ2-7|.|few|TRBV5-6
CASSLALRESEQYF
TGTGCCAGCAGCTTGGCTCTCCGCGAAAGCGAGCAGTACTTC
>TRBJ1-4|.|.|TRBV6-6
CASTLSTNEKLFF
TGTGCCAGCACGCTTTCCACTAATGAAAAACTGTTTTTT
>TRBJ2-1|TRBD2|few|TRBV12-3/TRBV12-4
CASSFLAGGPYEQFF
TGTGCCAGCAGTTTTTTGGCGGGAGGGCCTTATGAGCAGTTCTTC
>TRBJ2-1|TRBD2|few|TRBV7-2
CASSLVGRGASYNEQFF
TGTGCCAGCAGCTTAGTCGGGCGGGGGGCCTCCTACAATGAGCAGTTCTTC
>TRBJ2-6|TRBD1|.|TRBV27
CASRLGTGESGANVLTF
TGTGCCAGCAGACTCGGGACAGGGGAATCTGGGGCCAACGTCCTGACTTTC
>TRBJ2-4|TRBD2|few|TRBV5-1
CASSPSPSGGTLTYKQYF
TGCGCCAGCAGCCCCTCACCTAGCGGGGGGACCTTGACCTACAAGCAGTACTTC
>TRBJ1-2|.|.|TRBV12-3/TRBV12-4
CASSAGGPARYTF
TGTGCCAGCAGTGCCGGCGGCCCAGCTCGCTACACCTTC
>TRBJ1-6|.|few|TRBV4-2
CASSPSGGGSPLHF
TGTGCCAGCAGCCCGAGCGGCGGGGGTTCACCCCTCCACTTT
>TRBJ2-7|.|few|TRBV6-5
CASSCSQVPNYEQYF
TGTGCCAGCAGTTGCTCCCAGGTTCCAAACTACGAGCAGTACTTC
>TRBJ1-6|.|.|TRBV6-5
CASSYSQGANSPLHF
TGTGCCAGCAGTTACTCGCAGGGAGCTAATTCACCCCTCCACTTT
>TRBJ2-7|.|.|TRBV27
CASSLSGDEQYF
TGTGCCAGCAGTTTATCCGGGGACGAGCAGTACTTC
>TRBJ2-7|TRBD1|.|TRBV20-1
CSARDADRVYEQYF
TGCAGTGCTAGAGATGCGGACAGGGTGTACGAGCAGTACTTC
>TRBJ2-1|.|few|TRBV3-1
CASSQLLEQFF
TGTGCCAGCAGTCAACTTCTTGAGCAGTTCTTC
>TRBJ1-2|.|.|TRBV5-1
CASSLALTEGYGYTF
TGCGCCAGCAGCTTGGCTTTAACGGAGGGCTATGGCTACACCTTC
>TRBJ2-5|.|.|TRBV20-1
CSAKPTGRETQYF
TGCAGTGCTAAACCCACAGGGAGAGAGACCCAGTACTTC
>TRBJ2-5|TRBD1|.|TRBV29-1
CSVEGVDRRETQYF
TGCAGCGTTGAAGGGGTGGACAGGCGAGAGACCCAGTACTTC
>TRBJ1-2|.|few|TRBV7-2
CASSLKRQFANYGYTF
TGTGCCAGCAGCCTCAAACGACAGTTCGCTAACTATGGCTACACCTTC
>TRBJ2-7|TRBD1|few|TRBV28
CASSLNTFGARGLAQYF
TGTGCCAGCAGTTTAAATACTTTTGGGGCCAGGGGGTTAGCCCAGTACTTC
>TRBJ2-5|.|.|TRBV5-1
CASSFSQGLQETQYF
TGCGCCAGCAGCTTTTCCCAGGGCCTCCAAGAGACCCAGTACTTC
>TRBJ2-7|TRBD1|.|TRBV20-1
CSARWTGGSYGQYF
TGCAGTGCCCGATGGACAGGGGGCTCCTACGGGCAGTACTTC
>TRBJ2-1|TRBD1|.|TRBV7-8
CASSLSGTAFNEQFF
TGTGCCAGCAGCTTATCCGGGACAGCCTTCAATGAGCAGTTCTTC
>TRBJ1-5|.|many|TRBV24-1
CATSEGLSSQPQHF
TGTGCCACCAGTGAGGGGCTTAGCAGTCAGCCCCAGCATTTT
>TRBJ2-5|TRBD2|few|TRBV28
CASSSGTRTATQYF
TGTGCCAGCAGTTCCGGGACTAGGACTGCGACCCAGTACTTC
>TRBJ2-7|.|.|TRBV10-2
CASSEYAGRFYEQYF
TGCGCCAGCAGTGAGTATGCGGGACGGTTCTACGAGCAGTACTTC
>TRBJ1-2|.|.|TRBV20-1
CSASPTPSGYSYGYTF
TGCAGTGCTAGCCCTACACCTTCTGGATACAGCTATGGCTACACCTTC
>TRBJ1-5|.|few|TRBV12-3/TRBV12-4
CASSLAGERAGQHF
TGTGCCAGCAGTTTAGCGGGGGAACGGGCGGGCCAGCATTTT
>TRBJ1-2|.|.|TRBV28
CASSPPVGGGYTF
TGTGCCAGCAGTCCGCCCGTGGGAGGAGGCTACACCTTC
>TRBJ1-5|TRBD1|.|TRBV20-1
CSASGTGAYHSNQPQHF
TGCAGTGCCAGCGGGACAGGGGCTTATCATAGCAATCAGCCCCAGCATTTT
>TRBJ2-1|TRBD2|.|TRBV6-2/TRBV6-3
CASHGNSGRSYNEQFF
TGTGCCAGCCACGGGAATAGCGGGAGGTCCTACAATGAGCAGTTCTTC
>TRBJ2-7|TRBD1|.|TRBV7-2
CASSFRQGATYEQYF
TGTGCCAGCAGCTTTAGACAGGGGGCCACCTACGAGCAGTACTTC
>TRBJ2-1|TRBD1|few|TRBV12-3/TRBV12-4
CASSGRGQKGNNEQFF
TGTGCCAGCAGTGGCCGGGGACAGAAGGGAAACAATGAGCAGTTCTTC
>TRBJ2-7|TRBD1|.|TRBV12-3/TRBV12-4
CASRVQGGYEQYF
TGTGCCAGCAGGGTACAGGGGGGCTACGAGCAGTACTTC
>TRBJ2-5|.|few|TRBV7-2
CASSRKSGLETQYF
TGTGCCAGCAGCAGAAAGTCCGGCTTAGAGACCCAGTACTTC
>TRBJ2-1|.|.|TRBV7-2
CASSLKAGQFF
TGTGCCAGCAGCTTGAAGGCCGGGCAGTTCTTC